Reported below is one T cell receptor (beta chain). This sample stems from a study of patients and donors after allogeneic stem cell transplantation. Germline V CDR1 and CDR2: SGHTA, FQGNSA. Trimming at V came to 1 base and at J to 2 bases, leaving 13 bases not matched to a gene. CDR3 size: 18 residues. TCRdb ran MiXCR on the RT-PCR reads and lists one entry per CDR3 protein. The table has approximately 99,000 distinct CDR3 sequences, roughly 37% seen once; the top ten hold roughly 27%. The rearrangement uses TRBV7-2 and TRBJ1-2; 7 bases are shared with TRBD1. This clonotype was obtained from a human donor who was either an allogeneic HSCT recipient or a stem cell or donor lymphocyte infusion donor (not recorded which). It is not recorded whose cells these are; they may come from a transplant donor. Sequenced material: blood, either unsorted or a sorted T cell fraction (not recorded which). The CDR3 DNA sequence: TGTGCCAGCAGCTTAGAGTCGATGGACAGGTCTTTAAACTATGGCTACACCTTC. This codes for CASSLESMDRSLNYGYTF.